The clone carrying this T cell receptor beta chain was recorded many times. What it recognizes is unknown. Indicated time point: persistent/refractory GD, antithyroid drugs over 5 years with positive TRAb. Construction of the TCR library relied on RNA isolated from PBMCs. An endocrinology unit in Xi'an, China, supplied the patients. Staff took around 8.6 milliliters of peripheral blood and put it into EDTA tubes. The sample comes from a study of regulatory T cells in long-lasting Graves disease. Study-level information: Persistent cases took antithyroid drugs over 5 years and stayed TSH receptor antibody positive. Overall study findings and caveats: There was favoring of TRBV28, TRBJ1-2 and TRBJ2-5 in persistent disease.

Trimming took 5 bases from V and 9 from J, leaving 17 bases between them. The CDR3 runs 13 residues. Per germline, CDR1 SGHVS and CDR2 FQNEAQ. According to the study, TCR beta libraries were built with iRepertoire HTBI primers and CDR3-region Arm-PCR. TCRdb called the multiplex PCR reads again in MiXCR, with one record for every CDR3 protein. The profile shows 400,000 to 500,000 distinct CDR3 sequences, about 21% of them singletons. This TCR came from a female donor with Graves disease. This material consisted of peripheral blood mononuclear cells (PBMCs), taken when the disease was refractory, from a patient treated with antithyroid drugs. The rearrangement links TRBV7-8 to TRBJ2-7; D gene ambiguous. The CDR3: CASSPRKSPGQYF. DNA of the CDR3: TGTGCCAGCAGCCCGCGTAAATCACCGGGGCAGTACTTC. Drawing the rest from reference TRBV7-8 and TRBJ2-7, the complete variable domain is GAGVSQSPRYKVAKRGQDVALRCDPISGHVSLFWYQQALGQGPEFLTYFQNEAQLDKSGLPSDRFFAERPEGSVSTLKIQRTQQEDSAVYLCASSPRKSPGQYFGPGTRLTVT.